Below, 5 T cell receptor beta chains from the same sample are listed, as sequenced in a study of T cell repertoires in cytomegalovirus infection (dated by TCRdb to the late 2010s). Sequencing instrument: Illumina HiSeq 1500. TCRdb handled the public reads itself, with Q25 trimming in fastp and clone calling in MiXCR, and kept productive beta chains. Each CDR3 protein appears once, grouped with its most common genes and DNA. The sample data list about 180,000 distinct CDR3 sequences, and under 15% of these were observed just once. The ten biggest clones cover 25% to 30% of the sample. The sample taken for sequencing was PBMCs. These receptors were taken from a human donor in good health (CMV status not recorded). Some clones in this sample may be carry-over from other donors' samples.

DNA for the CDR3: TGCGCCAGCAGCCAAGATGGGTGGGGGAACACTGAAGCTTTCTTT. Translated: CASSQDGWGNTEAFF. The gene calls are TRBV4-3 and TRBJ1-1, with no clear D. V lost 0 bases and J lost 1, with 9 bases in between. CDR1 LGHNA and CDR2 YSLEER come from the germline V gene. The CDR3 spans 15 residues.

The rearrangement joins TRBV28 to TRBJ2-7; D uncertain. Germline CDR1 reads MDHEN; CDR2 reads SYDVKM. Trimming stripped 6 bases from V and 2 bases from J, with 8 bases between. The CDR3 sequence is 12 residues long. This chain's CDR3 is CASRSSPYEQYF. The CDR3 nucleotides read TGTGCCAGCAGGTCCTCTCCCTACGAGCAGTACTTC.

There are many counts of this clonotype. CDR3 sequence: CASSQEPQAPTGANVLTF. As DNA, the CDR3 is TGCGCCAGCAGCCAAGAGCCCCAAGCTCCCACTGGGGCCAACGTCCTGACTTTC. The chain is built from TRBV4-1 and TRBJ2-6, with D unresolved. The V gene's germline CDR1 is MGHRA and CDR2 YSYEKL. This CDR3 is built from 18 residues. The V end lost 0 bases, the J end lost 2 bases, and 14 bases lay between the germline ends.

The V call is TRBV12-5, the J call TRBJ1-1; no clear D. CDR1 and CDR2 (germline): LGHNT, FRNRAP. Trimming took off 2 bases at V and 4 bases at J, with 5 bases between the two ends. The CDR3 consists of 12 residues. For the CDR3, the DNA is TGTGCTAGTGGTTTGTCCGGCACTGAAGCTTTCTTT. This codes for CASGLSGTEAFF.

This clonotype was recorded many times. The chain recombines TRBV11-3 with TRBJ2-2; 9 bases map to TRBD1. Germline trimming cut 4 bases from V and 4 bases from J; bases unmatched to any gene: 4. The CDR3 totals 15 residues. The germline V gene has CDR1 SGHNT and CDR2 YENEEA. CDR3 protein: CASSSNRGPTGELFF. CDR3 coding DNA: TGTGCCAGCAGCTCGAACAGGGGGCCCACCGGGGAGCTGTTTTTT.